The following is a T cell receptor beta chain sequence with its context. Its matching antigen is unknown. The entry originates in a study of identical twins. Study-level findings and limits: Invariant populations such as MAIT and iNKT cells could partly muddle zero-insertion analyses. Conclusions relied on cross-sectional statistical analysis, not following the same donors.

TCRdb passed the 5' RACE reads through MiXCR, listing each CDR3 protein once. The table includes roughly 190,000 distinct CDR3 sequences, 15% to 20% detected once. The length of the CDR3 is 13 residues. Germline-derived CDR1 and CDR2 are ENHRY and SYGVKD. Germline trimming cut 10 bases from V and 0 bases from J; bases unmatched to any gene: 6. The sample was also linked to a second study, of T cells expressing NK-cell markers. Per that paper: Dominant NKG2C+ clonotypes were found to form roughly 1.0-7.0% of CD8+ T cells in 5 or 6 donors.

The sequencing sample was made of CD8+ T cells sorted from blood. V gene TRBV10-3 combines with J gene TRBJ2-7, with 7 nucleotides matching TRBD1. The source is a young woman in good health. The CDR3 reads CATTTGSSYEQYF. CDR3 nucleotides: TGTGCCACGACGACAGGGAGCTCCTACGAGCAGTACTTC.